The sequence of this T cell receptor beta chain was determined in a study of beta chain features in type 1 diabetes. Findings and limits, study-wide: Type 1 diabetes patients had fewer VDJ junction insertions and more deletions. Moderately but significantly shorter TCRB CDR3s were found in Type 1 diabetes patients in all four CD4+ subsets.

In total, each donor contributed a single heparinised blood draw that averaged roughly 110 mL. CD45RO/CCR7/CD25/CD127/CD95/CD27 staining was used to isolate CD4+ naive, central memory, regulatory and stem cell-like memory cells by sorting. Purities over 95% were achieved in all sorted populations. The ends were cut back, 0 bases at V and 10 bases at J, with 13 bases in the middle. This CDR3 is built from 14 residues. CDR1 is GTSNPN, CDR2 SVGIG, per germline (reference sequence). Comment on this clone: Its antigen is still unknown.

The authors reverse transcribed all of the isolated RNA, so sequencing captured expressed TCRB transcripts. Sequencing was performed with immunoSEQ multiplex PCR; in TCRdb, only in-frame clones are kept and a portion is missing. The data show 630,000 or so clones, 11% to 15% seen once. Input material: naive CD4+ T cells from blood. This chain joins TRBV30 and TRBJ1-6; D ambiguous. This TCR was recovered from a young man with type 1 diabetes. CDR3: CAWSVQPTESPLHF. The CDR3 bases are TGTGCCTGGAGTGTACAACCAACGGAGTCACCCCTCCACTTT.